Listed here are 25 T cell receptor beta chains from one sample, sequenced in a study of T cell changes during pregnancy in multiple sclerosis. TCRdb's table, derived via immunoSEQ multiplex PCR, lists solely in-frame clones and lacks some. The sample records some 81,000 clones, around 89% being singletons. Sequencing was performed on peripheral blood, taken before pregnancy. The receptors derive from a female donor with multiple sclerosis, enrolled in a pregnancy study.

The chain couples TRBV13 to TRBJ2-3; 14 bases are a match to TRBD2. This CDR3 spans 18 amino acids. Unmatched junction bases numbered 11, after V lost 6 bases and J lost 3 bases. From germline, CDR1 is PRHDT and CDR2 FYEKMQ (reference sequence). CDR3 residues: CASSPDPTSGGATDTQYF. The DNA of the CDR3 is TGTGCCAGCAGTCCTGACCCGACTAGCGGGGGGGCAACAGATACGCAGTATTTT.

The chain is built from TRBV7-9 and TRBJ2-1; TRBD2 matches 11 bases. V lost 3 bases to trimming and J lost 5 bases; unmatched junction nucleotides: 3. The CDR3 runs 15 residues. Germline-derived CDR1 and CDR2 are SEHNR and FQNEAQ (reference sequence). CDR3: CASSLGLADNNEQFF. The CDR3 DNA reads as TGTGCCAGCAGCTTGGGACTAGCGGATAACAATGAGCAGTTCTTC.

The rearrangement uses TRBV27 and TRBJ2-7, with 13 bases that match TRBD2. The CDR3 extends over 15 amino acids. Germline V gene sequence: CDR1 MNHEY, CDR2 SMNVEV (reference sequence). V was pared by 5 bases and J by 5 bases, with 6 bases of the junction left unmatched. The CDR3 DNA reads as TGTGCCAGCAGTCCAACTAGCGGGGGGGCCCACGAGCAGTACTTC. It translates to CASSPTSGGAHEQYF.

V usage is TRBV5-1 and J usage is TRBJ1-1; TRBD1 matches at 8 bases. Per germline, CDR1 SGHRS and CDR2 YFSETQ. Trimming took 4 bases from V and 6 from J; bases not matched to a gene: 8. The CDR3 sequence is 14 residues long. Here the CDR3 DNA reads TGCGCCAGCAGCGGCCAGGGGGCTTTCGCTGAAGCTTTCTTT. Encoded protein: CASSGQGAFAEAFF.

The chain carries TRBV9 and TRBJ2-1; 9 bases agree with TRBD1. The CDR3 extends over 16 amino acids. Unmatched junction bases numbered 12, after V lost 3 bases and J lost 8 bases. Germline CDR1 SGDLS, CDR2 YYNGEE. The CDR3, as DNA: TGTGCCAGCAGCGCATTCCGGGACAGGGAGGGTTATGAGCAGTTCTTC. Protein: CASSAFRDREGYEQFF.

This rearrangement joins TRBV5-5 to TRBJ1-2; D call uncertain. Trimming cost V 2 bases and J 6 bases, with 17 bases left between them. This CDR3 is built from 15 residues. From germline, CDR1 is SGHKS and CDR2 YYEKEE (reference sequence). The CDR3 protein is CASSFDYKVDNGYTF. The CDR3 coding sequence is TGTGCCAGCAGCTTCGATTACAAAGTCGACAATGGCTACACCTTC.

The V call is TRBV6-6, the J call TRBJ1-2; D is possibly TRBD1 (5 bases). The CDR3 is 14 residues long. The V gene's germline CDR1 is MNHNY and CDR2 SVGAGI (reference sequence). The V end lost 6 bases, the J end lost 2 bases, and 13 bases lay between the germline ends. CDR3 coding DNA: TGTGCCAGCAGATGGGCCAGGGCGAACTATGGCTACACCTTC. Amino acids: CASRWARANYGYTF.

The rearrangement links TRBV19 to TRBJ2-1; D remains unclear. CDR1 is LNHDA, CDR2 SQIVND, per germline (reference sequence). This CDR3 has 12 residues. V lost 2 bases and J lost 9, with 8 bases in between. CDR3 nucleotide sequence: TGTGCCAGTAGTATAAGGCGAGGTGAGCAGTTCTTC. Protein: CASSIRRGEQFF.

The chain carries TRBV5-5 and TRBJ2-1; 10 bases match TRBD1. The ends lost 0 bases at V and 4 bases at J; junction bases unmatched: 4. CDR1 is SGHKS and CDR2 is YYEKEE in the germline V gene (reference sequence). The CDR3 sequence is 16 residues long. Here the CDR3 DNA reads TGTGCCAGCAGCTTGGCCAGGGGACAGGGGTACAATGAGCAGTTCTTC. It yields the protein CASSLARGQGYNEQFF.

This chain uses TRBV6-6 with TRBJ1-2; TRBD1 aligns across 8 bases. Germline CDR1 and CDR2: MNHNY and SVGAGI (reference sequence). CDR3 length: 16 amino acids. Trimming removed 5 bases from V and 2 bases from J; junction bases left unmatched: 10. The CDR3 DNA follows: TGTGCCAGCAGTCCTCGGACAGGGATCGGGAACTATGGCTACACCTTC. It translates to CASSPRTGIGNYGYTF.

This rearrangement joins TRBV18 to TRBJ1-1; TRBD1 matches at 11 bases. Germline CDR1 reads KGHSH; CDR2 reads LQKENI. With 6 bases clipped from V and 4 bases from J, the junction kept 16 bases outside the gene matches. The CDR3 has 18 amino acids. CDR3 loop: CASSKQAAGQGAVTEAFF. The DNA of the CDR3 is TGTGCCAGCTCGAAACAAGCAGCCGGACAGGGGGCTGTCACTGAAGCTTTCTTT.

The rearrangement links TRBV6-5 to TRBJ1-1; D is perhaps TRBD1 (6 bases). CDR1 MNHEY and CDR2 SVGAGI come from the germline V gene. Trimming took off 2 bases at V and 5 bases at J, with 9 bases between the two ends. This CDR3 contains 13 residues. CDR3 loop: CASSYLQGTEAFF. CDR3 nucleotide sequence: TGTGCCAGCAGTTACCTACAGGGAACTGAAGCTTTCTTT.

The chain couples TRBV29-1 to TRBJ2-5; 7 bases fit TRBD1. The junction had 14 bases not matched to a gene; V was cut back by 8 bases and J by 5 bases. The CDR3 length is 14 residues. The germline gives CDR1 SQVTM, CDR2 ANQGSEA. In DNA, the CDR3 is TGCAGCACTATGAGGGGGCAGGGAGCGGAGACCCAGTACTTC. Translated, it gives CSTMRGQGAETQYF.

The CDR3 here is CASSLGQLNYGYTF. The CDR3 DNA reads as TGTGCCAGCAGCTTGGGACAGCTTAACTATGGCTACACCTTC. The chain recombines TRBV7-2 with TRBJ1-2, with 7 bases aligning to TRBD1. CDR1 and CDR2 (germline): SGHTA, FQGNSA. The CDR3 has 14 amino acids. V was clipped by 3 bases and J by 1 base; unmatched bases: 2.

The rearrangement links TRBV28 to TRBJ1-3; the D gene is possibly TRBD1 (5 bases). V lost 6 bases, J lost 5 bases, and 8 bases lay in between. Germline CDR1 is MDHEN and CDR2 is SYDVKM. The CDR3 length is 12 residues. This chain's CDR3 is CASRGGRNTIYF. For the CDR3, the DNA is TGTGCCAGCAGGGGGGGGAGAAACACCATATATTTT.

The chain joins TRBV7-9 to TRBJ2-5; 9 bases are shared with TRBD1. The end of the DNA aligns better with TRBJ2-7, so the J call may be wrong. Germline loops: CDR1 SEHNR, CDR2 FQNEAQ (reference sequence). There are 14 residues in the CDR3. CDR3 DNA: TGTGCCAGCAGCGACCGGGACAGGGCCTACGAGCAGTACTTC. It is translated as CASSDRDRAYEQYF.

This sequence joins TRBV7-9 and TRBJ2-5; 9 bases are a match to TRBD2. Unmatched junction bases numbered 8, after V lost 5 bases and J lost 4 bases. The CDR3 consists of 15 residues. Germline-derived CDR1 and CDR2 are SEHNR and FQNEAQ (reference sequence). This CDR3 reads CASSPPAGGPETQYF. For the CDR3, the DNA is TGTGCCAGCAGCCCCCCCGCGGGGGGGCCAGAGACCCAGTACTTC.

Points on this clone: This sample includes further DNA sequences coding for the same CDR3. The chain uses TRBV4-1 and TRBJ1-2; the D is unclear. Trimming took off 5 bases at V and 4 bases at J, with 8 bases between the two ends. Germline loops: CDR1 MGHRA, CDR2 YSYEKL. This CDR3 spans 12 amino acids. Written as DNA, the CDR3 is TGCGCCAGCAGCGGCAGCGGCTATGGCTACACCTTC. This codes for CASSGSGYGYTF.

The chain recombines TRBV5-1 with TRBJ2-2; TRBD1 matches at 8 bases. The germline V gene has CDR1 SGHRS and CDR2 YFSETQ. Trimming took 1 base from V and 6 from J; bases not matched to a gene: 5. The CDR3 covers 15 residues. The CDR3 loop is CASSLLSGGSGELFF. The CDR3 bases are TGCGCCAGCAGCTTGTTGTCAGGGGGCTCCGGGGAGCTGTTTTTT.

V and J are TRBV9 and TRBJ1-2; D remains ambiguous. This CDR3 contains 15 residues. In germline, CDR1 is SGDLS, CDR2 YYNGEE. Trimming took off 1 base at V and 4 bases at J, with 14 bases between the two ends. This CDR3 reads CASSVRTGVGYGYTF. For the CDR3, the DNA is TGTGCCAGCAGCGTACGTACGGGAGTGGGCTATGGCTACACCTTC.

This clone was seen only once. The chain is built from TRBV4-1 and TRBJ1-1; no clear D gene. V lost 0 bases, J lost 8 bases, and 13 bases lay in between. Germline V gene sequence: CDR1 MGHRA, CDR2 YSYEKL. The CDR3 totals 14 residues. This CDR3 is CASSQEETWREAFF. In DNA, the CDR3 is TGCGCCAGCAGCCAAGAAGAGACGTGGAGGGAAGCTTTCTTT.

The chain is built from TRBV2 and TRBJ2-7, with TRBD1 matching over 7 bases. There are 14 residues in the CDR3. From germline, CDR1 is SNHLY and CDR2 FYNNEI. Unmatched junction bases numbered 1, after V lost 2 bases and J lost 0 bases. The CDR3 DNA follows: TGTGCCAGCAGTGAACAGGGGGTCTCCTACGAGCAGTACTTC. This sequence encodes CASSEQGVSYEQYF.

The chain recombines TRBV9 with TRBJ1-2; no clear D gene. The CDR3 runs 14 residues. CDR1 and CDR2 from the germline V gene are SGDLS and YYNGEE. V lost 0 bases, J lost 2 bases, and 8 bases lay in between. The CDR3 here is CASSVGPENYGYTF. CDR3 in DNA: TGTGCCAGCAGCGTAGGGCCGGAGAACTATGGCTACACCTTC.

This clone was recorded once. The chain recombines TRBV5-1 with TRBJ2-2; D is unresolved. This CDR3 contains 13 residues. Trimming stripped 4 bases from V and 5 bases from J, with 9 bases between. Germline V gene sequence: CDR1 SGHRS, CDR2 YFSETQ. The CDR3, as DNA: TGCGCCAGCAGCCCGCTAGAGACCGGGGAGCTGTTTTTT. Encoded protein: CASSPLETGELFF.

This clone has just one count. This chain's CDR3 is CASSPPGVTEAFF. The CDR3 coding sequence is TGTGCCAGCAGCCCCCCAGGGGTCACTGAAGCTTTCTTT. The V and J genes are TRBV7-2 and TRBJ1-1; tentatively, D is TRBD1 (6 bases). The CDR3 consists of 13 residues. V lost 5 bases and J 4 bases, leaving 11 bases between the germline ends. Germline V gene data show CDR1 as SGHTA and CDR2 as FQGNSA.